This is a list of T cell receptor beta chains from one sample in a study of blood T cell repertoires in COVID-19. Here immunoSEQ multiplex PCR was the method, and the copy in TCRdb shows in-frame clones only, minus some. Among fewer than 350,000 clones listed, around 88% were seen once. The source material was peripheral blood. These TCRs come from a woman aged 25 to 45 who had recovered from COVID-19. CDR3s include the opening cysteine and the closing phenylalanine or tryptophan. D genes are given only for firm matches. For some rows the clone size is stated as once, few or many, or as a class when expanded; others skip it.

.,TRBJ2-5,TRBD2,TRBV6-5,TGTGCCAGCAGTTATTTGGTAGCGGGAGGGCCTGAGACCCAGTACTTC,CASSYLVAGGPETQYF
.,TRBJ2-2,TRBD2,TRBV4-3,TGCGCCAGCAGCCAGTTACTGGCGGGAGGCGAAGACGGGGAGCTGTTTTTT,CASSQLLAGGEDGELFF
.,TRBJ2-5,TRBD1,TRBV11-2,TGTGCCAGCAGCCCCCTGGACAGGGTTCAAGGGGCCCAGTACTTC,CASSPLDRVQGAQYF
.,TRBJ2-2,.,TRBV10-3,TGTGCCATCGCGATCCTACCGGGGAACACCGGGGAGCTGTTTTTT,CAIAILPGNTGELFF
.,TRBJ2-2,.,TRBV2,TGTGCCAGCAGGACCTCTCGCGGCGGGGAGCTGTTTTTT,CASRTSRGGELFF
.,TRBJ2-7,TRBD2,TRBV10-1,TGCGCCAGCAGACCCCCCCTCGGAGCGGGAACGGTCTCCTACGAGCAGTACTTC,CASRPPLGAGTVSYEQYF
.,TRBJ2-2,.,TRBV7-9,TGTGCCAGCAGCCAATCATTAGACTCCGGGGAGCTGTTTTTT,CASSQSLDSGELFF
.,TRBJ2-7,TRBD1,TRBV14,TGTGCCAGCAGCCAAGAACGACAGGGGTACCACGAGCAGTACTTC,CASSQERQGYHEQYF
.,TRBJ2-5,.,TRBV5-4,TGTGCCAGCAGCTTGGAAGCGGGTTACGAGACCCAGTACTTC,CASSLEAGYETQYF
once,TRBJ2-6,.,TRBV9,TGTGCCAGCAGCGCTAGTGGAGGGGGCCTCTCTGGGGCCAACGTCCTGACTTTC,CASSASGGGLSGANVLTF
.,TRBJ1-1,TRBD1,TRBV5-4,TGTGCCAGCAGCGGGGGACAGGGACCCGATCCTGGGGGTGCTTTCTTT,CASSGGQGPDPGGAFF
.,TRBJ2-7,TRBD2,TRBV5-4,TGTGCCAGCAGCTTAGCGGGACCCCCTTACGAGCAGTACTTC,CASSLAGPPYEQYF
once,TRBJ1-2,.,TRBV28,TGTGCCAGCAGTTTAAGTCCAGGTGCGGGGAGTGGCTACACCTTC,CASSLSPGAGSGYTF
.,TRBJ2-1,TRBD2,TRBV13,TGTGCCAGCAGCTTAGGCTTTTTCCCAGCGGGAGTCCTCCTATTAAGCTCCTACAATGAGCAGTTCTTC,CASSLGFFPAGVLLLSSYNEQFF
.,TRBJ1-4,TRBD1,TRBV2,TGTGCCAGCAGTGAAGTGGGACAGGGGTTTCGGGAAAAACTGTTTTTT,CASSEVGQGFREKLFF
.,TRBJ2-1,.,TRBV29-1,TGCAGCGTTGGGGAGGACTACCGCCGGGAGCAGTTCTTC,CSVGEDYRREQFF
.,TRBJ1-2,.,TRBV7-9,TGTGCCAGCAGCAGCGGCTATGGCTACACCTTC,CASSSGYGYTF
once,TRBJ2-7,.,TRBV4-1,TGCGCCAGCAGCCAAGCCAACCGGGACTTTGGGTACGAGCAGTACTTC,CASSQANRDFGYEQYF
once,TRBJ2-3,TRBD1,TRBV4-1,TGCGCCAGCAGCCAAGGCATAAGGACCGGGACAGGGATAGCGACGCAGTATTTT,CASSQGIRTGTGIATQYF
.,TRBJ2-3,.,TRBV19,TGTGCCAGTAGCCCCGGAGGGTTCGCAGATACGCAGTATTTT,CASSPGGFADTQYF
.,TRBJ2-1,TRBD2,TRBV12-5,TGTGCTAGTGGTAGCGGGGGGGCCTTGTACAATGAGCAGTTCTTC,CASGSGGALYNEQFF
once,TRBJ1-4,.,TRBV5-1,TGCGCCAGCAGCCCCATGAGCCTTGATGAAAAACTGTTTTTT,CASSPMSLDEKLFF
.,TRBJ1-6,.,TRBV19,TGTGCCAGTAGTAACCGGGAGTATAATTCACCCCTCCACTTT,CASSNREYNSPLHF
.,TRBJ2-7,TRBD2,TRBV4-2,TGTGCCAGCAGCCCGCTAGCGGGGGCTTACGAGCAGTACTTC,CASSPLAGAYEQYF
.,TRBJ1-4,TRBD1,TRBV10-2,TGCGCCAGCAGAGCAAGGGACAGACCTAATGAAAAACTGTTTTTT,CASRARDRPNEKLFF
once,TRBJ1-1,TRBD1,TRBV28,TGTGCCAGCAGACCACCCCGGACAGGGATGAACACTGAAGCTTTCTTT,CASRPPRTGMNTEAFF
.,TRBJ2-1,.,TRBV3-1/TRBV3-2,TGTGCCAGCAGCCAAGTAGTAGATGGGCATGAGCAGTTCTTC,CASSQVVDGHEQFF
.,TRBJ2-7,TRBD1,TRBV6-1,TGTGCCAGCAGGGAAGGACAGGGTGGCTACGAGCAGTACTTC,CASREGQGGYEQYF
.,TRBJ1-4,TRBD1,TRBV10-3,TGTGCCATCAGTGGAACAGGGGGGACTAATGAAAAACTGTTTTTT,CAISGTGGTNEKLFF
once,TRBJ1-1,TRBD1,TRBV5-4,TGTGCCAGCAGCTTGGCGATTCGGACAGGGAAGGGCCCTGAAGCTTTCTTT,CASSLAIRTGKGPEAFF
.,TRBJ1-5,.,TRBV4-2,TGTGCCAGCAGCCAAGACTACGATCAGCCCCAGCATTTT,CASSQDYDQPQHF
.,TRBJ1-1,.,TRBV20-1,TGCAGTGCTAGTTCCAGGGCAGGCACTGAAGCTTTCTTT,CSASSRAGTEAFF
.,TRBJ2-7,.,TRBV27,TGTGCCAGCACGCTTAAACAGCCTGAATACGAGCAGTACTTC,CASTLKQPEYEQYF
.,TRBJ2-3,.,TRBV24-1,TGTGCCACCGAAGGGAGAATCACAGATACGCAGTATTTT,CATEGRITDTQYF
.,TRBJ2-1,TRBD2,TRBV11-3,TGTGCCAGCAGCTTAGGACTAGCGGACAATGAGCAGTTCTTC,CASSLGLADNEQFF
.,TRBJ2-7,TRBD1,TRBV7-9,TGTGCCAGCAGCGTCGACAGGGTAGGGTACGAGCAGTACTTC,CASSVDRVGYEQYF
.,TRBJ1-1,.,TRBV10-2,TGCGCCAGCAGTGATCCAGTCCCAGGGAAAGCTTTCTTT,CASSDPVPGKAFF
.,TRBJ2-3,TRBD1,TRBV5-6,TGTGCCAGCTTTATGACAGGGGGCCTGGATACGCAGTATTTT,CASFMTGGLDTQYF
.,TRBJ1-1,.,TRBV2,TGTGCTATCCACCTTTTTGACATTAAGAACACTGAAGCTTTCTTT,CAIHLFDIKNTEAFF
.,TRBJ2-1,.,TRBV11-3,TGTGCCAGCAGCTTACAGGGCCTAGGGAATGAGCAGTTCTTC,CASSLQGLGNEQFF
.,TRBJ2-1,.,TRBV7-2,TGTGCCAGCAGCTTAGACGTTTTTGGGGCATATGAGCAGTTCTTC,CASSLDVFGAYEQFF
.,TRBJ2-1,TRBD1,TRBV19,TGTGCCAGTGCTACAGGGGGTGCCTACAATGAGCAGTTCTTC,CASATGGAYNEQFF
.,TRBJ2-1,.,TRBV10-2,TGCGCCAGCGGTCCGGGCAATGAGCAGTTCTTC,CASGPGNEQFF
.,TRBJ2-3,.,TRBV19,TGTGCCAGTAGCGATACAGGTTACACGCAGTATTTT,CASSDTGYTQYF
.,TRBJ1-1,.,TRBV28,TGTGCCAGCAGTTTATCGGGCACTGAAGCTTTCTTT,CASSLSGTEAFF
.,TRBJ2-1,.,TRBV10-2,TGCGCCAGCAGCCGTAGGGGCACTGGGGGCGAGGGTGAGCAGTTCTTC,CASSRRGTGGEGEQFF
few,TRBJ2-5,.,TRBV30,TGTGCCTGGAGTGGGGGGACAAAAGAGACCCAGTACTTC,CAWSGGTKETQYF
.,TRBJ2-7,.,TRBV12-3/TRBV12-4,TGTGCCAGCAGTTTGACTCCGGGGGAGCAGTACTTC,CASSLTPGEQYF